The 27 T cell receptor beta chains below all came from one sample that was sequenced in a study of OX40 agonist ivuxolimab in advanced cancers. This table comes from immunoSEQ multiplex PCR, and its TCRdb copy is limited to in-frame clones, with some not included. The sample includes roughly 29,000 clones, roughly 84% of them seen just once. The sequenced sample was CD4+ or CD8+ T cells sorted from blood, obtained in a trial of the OX40 agonist ivuxolimab. The origin of the receptors is an adult with an advanced solid tumor such as melanoma, head and neck, liver or kidney cancer.

V gene TRBV7-8 combines with J gene TRBJ1-1; no firm D call. Germline-derived CDR1 and CDR2 are SGHVS and FQNEAQ. The V gene lost 4 bases and the J gene lost 4 bases, with 7 bases spanning the gap. The CDR3 has 12 amino acids. The CDR3 reads CASSSQLTEAFF. CDR3 nucleotide sequence: TGTGCCAGCAGCTCACAGCTCACTGAAGCTTTCTTT.

J is TRBJ1-5 and V is TRBV19, with 8 bases fitting TRBD1. The CDR3 loop spans 15 amino acids. V gave up 5 bases and J gave up 1 base; unmatched junction bases: 4. Germline V CDR1 and CDR2: LNHDA, SQIVND (reference sequence). CDR3 DNA sequence: TGTGCCAGTAGTCCCGGGACAGGAAGCAATCAGCCCCAGCATTTT. It specifies CASSPGTGSNQPQHF.

This chain uses TRBV4-1 with TRBJ1-1, with TRBD1 matching over 7 bases. CDR3 size: 15 residues. From germline, CDR1 is MGHRA and CDR2 YSYEKL. The junction had 8 bases not matched to a gene; V was cut back by 2 bases and J by 5 bases. In nucleotides, the CDR3 is TGCGCCAGCAGCCAACGACAGGGAACGCGAACTGAAGCTTTCTTT. Protein sequence: CASSQRQGTRTEAFF.

This sequence joins TRBV30 and TRBJ2-5; the match to TRBD2 covers 7 bases. Germline trimming cut 1 base from V and 4 bases from J; bases unmatched to any gene: 3. The CDR3 is 13 residues long. Germline V gene data show CDR1 as GTSNPN and CDR2 as SVGIG (reference sequence). The chain's CDR3 is CAWSDWGGETQYF. CDR3 DNA: TGTGCCTGGAGTGATTGGGGGGGAGAGACCCAGTACTTC.

This sequence joins TRBV5-1 and TRBJ2-1; 10 bases match TRBD2. The germline V gene has CDR1 SGHRS and CDR2 YFSETQ. V shed 4 bases and J 9 bases; nucleotides not matched to a gene: 7. The CDR3 loop spans 14 amino acids. CDR3 nucleotide sequence: TGCGCCAGCAGCCTAGCGGGAGCAAGCAGTGAGCAGTTCTTC. It is translated as CASSLAGASSEQFF.

CDR3 loop: CASSLELPGETQYF. The CDR3, as DNA: TGTGCCAGCAGCTTGGAACTCCCTGGGGAGACCCAGTACTTC. This chain connects TRBV5-5 to TRBJ2-5; D unresolved. Germline CDR1 reads SGHKS; CDR2 reads YYEKEE (reference sequence). This CDR3 has 14 amino acids. V was trimmed by 0 bases and J by 5 bases, leaving 11 bases between them.

The genes are TRBV27 and TRBJ2-3; D is undetermined. This CDR3 spans 16 amino acids. V was trimmed by 3 bases and J by 6 bases, leaving 19 bases between them. Germline lookup yields CDR1 MNHEY and CDR2 SMNVEV (reference sequence). Written as DNA, the CDR3 is TGTGCCAGCAGTTTGATGCAGCCCTCCCTCGCGGATACGCAGTATTTT. This gives the protein CASSLMQPSLADTQYF.

The chain uses TRBV2 and TRBJ1-2; D unresolved. The germline CDR1 and CDR2 sequences are SNHLY and FYNNEI. Trimming cost V 10 bases and J 2 bases, with 11 bases left between them. This CDR3 spans 12 amino acids. CDR3 sequence (DNA): TGTGCCATCCCAGGAGGGAACTATGGCTACACCTTC. It translates to CAIPGGNYGYTF.

The V call is TRBV4-1, the J call TRBJ2-1; TRBD2 aligns across 10 bases. CDR1 and CDR2 from the germline V gene are MGHRA and YSYEKL. The CDR3 is 14 amino acids. Germline trimming cut 4 bases from V and 5 bases from J; bases unmatched to any gene: 2. The CDR3 sequence: CASSLGLADNEQFF. The CDR3 DNA is TGCGCCAGCAGCCTCGGACTAGCGGACAATGAGCAGTTCTTC.

V gene TRBV5-1 combines with J gene TRBJ2-1, with 15 bases fitting TRBD2. CDR3 size: 15 residues. Germline CDR1 reads SGHRS; CDR2 reads YFSETQ. Losses at the gene ends were 4 bases for V and 9 bases for J; bases not matched to a gene: 5. In DNA, the CDR3 is TGCGCCAGCAGCGGCGGACTAGCGGGAGGGCCTGAGCAGTTCTTC. It codes for CASSGGLAGGPEQFF. Together with reference TRBV5-1 and TRBJ2-1, the CDR3 gives the full variable domain: KAGVTQTPRYLIKTRGQQVTLSCSPISGHRSVSWYQQTPGQGLQFLFEYFSETQRNKGNFPGRFSGRQFSNSRSEMNVSTLELGDSALYLCASSGGLAGGPEQFFGPGTRLTVL.

Only one count was recorded for this clone. This chain connects TRBV7-2 to TRBJ1-5, with D unclear. Germline V gene sequence: CDR1 SGHTA, CDR2 FQGNSA. Trimming stripped 2 bases from V and 12 bases from J, with 11 bases between. The CDR3 is 12 residues long. The CDR3 sequence: CASSLTDGNQHF. The DNA of the CDR3 is TGTGCCAGCAGCTTAACAGACGGTAACCAGCATTTT.

In regard to this clone: A read error may produce the germline difference seen at one junction end. The chain couples TRBV4-1 to TRBJ1-5; D remains ambiguous. Germline-derived CDR1 and CDR2 are MGHRA and YSYEKL. CDR3 length equals 14 residues. The CDR3 sequence is CASSQVPWDQLQHF. The CDR3 nucleotides are TGCGCCAGCAGCCAAGTCCCCTGGGATCAGCTCCAGCATTTT.

The rearrangement uses TRBV12-5 and TRBJ2-7; 9 nucleotides match TRBD1. From germline, CDR1 is LGHNT and CDR2 FRNRAP. J was trimmed by 4 bases and V by 1 base; bases with no gene match: 2. There are 14 residues in the CDR3. The DNA of the CDR3 is TGTGCTAGTGGTTTGGGGGGACAGGGTTACGAGCAGTACTTC. This sequence encodes CASGLGGQGYEQYF.

The CDR3 region has the DNA TGTGCCAGCAGCCAGGACAGGAACACTGAAGCTTTCTTT. Translated, it gives CASSQDRNTEAFF. This chain links TRBV7-3 with TRBJ1-1; tentative D call: TRBD1 (6 bases). The germline V and J ends were trimmed by 5 bases and 1 base, with 8 bases remaining between them. Germline V gene sequence: CDR1 SGHTA, CDR2 FQGTGA. The CDR3 loop spans 13 amino acids.

This clone was detected a few times. The chain couples TRBV28 to TRBJ1-3; TRBD1 is a possible D gene (5 bases). CDR1 and CDR2 (germline): MDHEN, SYDVKM. Deletions cut 6 bases from V and 1 base from J, with 13 bases between. There are 15 residues in the CDR3. DNA of the CDR3: TGTGCCAGCAGCCCGTGGGGGGATTCTGGAAACACCATATATTTT. Protein sequence: CASSPWGDSGNTIYF.

The CDR3 DNA sequence: TGTGCCAGCAGTGAAGAGCCGGGACAGGAACTTTATGGCTACACCTTC. This gives the protein CASSEEPGQELYGYTF. The chain recombines TRBV6-1 with TRBJ1-2; 8 bases line up with TRBD1. The length of the CDR3 is 16 residues. V lost 1 base, J lost 5 bases, and 9 bases stayed unmatched. Germline V CDR1 and CDR2: MNHNS, SASEGT.

J is TRBJ1-5 and V is TRBV15; maybe TRBD1 (6 bases). Looked up from germline, CDR1 is LNHNV and CDR2 is YYDKDF (reference sequence). The ends were cut back, 3 bases at V and 6 bases at J, with 18 bases in the middle. The CDR3 extends over 16 amino acids. This chain's CDR3 is CATSSTGMKVGQPQHF. DNA for the CDR3: TGTGCCACCAGCAGTACAGGGATGAAGGTGGGTCAGCCCCAGCATTTT.

The chain links TRBV4-3 to TRBJ2-3, with TRBD1 matching over 7 bases. V shed 3 bases, J shed 2 bases, and the junction held 8 bases outside the gene matches. The CDR3 contains 16 residues. CDR1 is LGHNA and CDR2 is YSLEER in the germline V gene. Written as DNA, the CDR3 is TGCGCCAGCAGCCAGCGACAGGGCAGGGACACAGATACGCAGTATTTT. Protein product: CASSQRQGRDTDTQYF.

The genes are TRBV7-8 and TRBJ1-2, with TRBD1 as a possible D gene (5 bases). The length of the CDR3 is 14 residues. Germline V gives CDR1 SGHVS, CDR2 FQNEAQ. Between the trimmed V and J ends, which lost 0 bases and 8 bases, there was a span of 13 bases. CDR3 in amino acids: CASSLAGGWGGYTF. The DNA of the CDR3 is TGTGCCAGCAGCTTAGCGGGAGGGTGGGGCGGCTACACCTTC.

The rearrangement uses TRBV30 and TRBJ1-1; a possible D gene is TRBD1 (5 bases). The CDR3 spans 12 residues. V gave up 8 bases and J gave up 4 bases, with 14 bases separating them. Germline values: CDR1 GTSNPN, CDR2 SVGIG (reference sequence). CDR3 in amino acids: CALTGGTTEAFF. The CDR3 DNA reads as TGTGCCCTTACCGGTGGGACCACTGAAGCTTTCTTT.

The V and J genes are TRBV7-9 and TRBJ2-7; 8 bases fit TRBD1. CDR1 is SEHNR, CDR2 FQNEAQ, per germline (reference sequence). V lost 5 bases to trimming and J lost 4 bases; unmatched junction nucleotides: 4. The CDR3 has 13 residues. The chain's CDR3 is CASSHRTGYEQYF. CDR3 DNA: TGTGCCAGCAGCCATCGGACAGGGTACGAGCAGTACTTC.

This clone was recorded only once. The chain employs TRBV9 and TRBJ1-2; unclear D gene. Deletions cut 0 bases from V and 2 bases from J, with 8 bases between. The CDR3 has 14 residues. CDR1 SGDLS and CDR2 YYNGEE come from the germline V gene. CDR3 region: CASSVGFSNYGYTF. CDR3 sequence (DNA): TGTGCCAGCAGCGTAGGTTTCTCGAACTATGGCTACACCTTC.

The chain links TRBV10-3 to TRBJ1-1, with 7 bases identical to TRBD1. The CDR3 consists of 14 residues. The germline CDR1 and CDR2 sequences are ENHRY and SYGVKD. Unmatched junction bases numbered 1, after V lost 0 bases and J lost 3 bases. The chain's CDR3 is CAISESGQYTEAFF. The DNA of the CDR3 is TGTGCCATCAGTGAGTCGGGACAGTACACTGAAGCTTTCTTT.

Here the CDR3 DNA reads TGCGCCAGCAGCCAAGGTCAGCGGGTAACCTACGAGCAGTACTTC. It yields the protein CASSQGQRVTYEQYF. The genes are TRBV4-1 and TRBJ2-7; the D gene is possibly TRBD2 (6 bases). The CDR3 length is 15 residues. CDR1 and CDR2 (germline): MGHRA, YSYEKL. V was cut by 1 base and J by 2 bases, with 12 bases left in between.

This chain uses TRBV11-1 with TRBJ2-7; the match to TRBD1 covers 9 bases. There are 16 residues in the CDR3. V gave up 5 bases and J gave up 3 bases; unmatched junction bases: 11. CDR1 is SGHAT, CDR2 FQDESV, per germline (reference sequence). The CDR3 DNA sequence: TGTGCCAGCAGCCCCTCGGGTCGACAGGGGGGCTACGAGCAGTACTTC. It yields the protein CASSPSGRQGGYEQYF.

The CDR3 region is CASSQDLILAGSYEQYF. The CDR3 DNA reads TGCGCCAGCAGCCAAGATTTGATACTAGCGGGTTCCTACGAGCAGTACTTC. V gene TRBV4-3 combines with J gene TRBJ2-7; 9 bases match TRBD2. Per germline, CDR1 LGHNA and CDR2 YSLEER. The CDR3 is 17 residues long. Unmatched junction bases numbered 7, after V lost 0 bases and J lost 1 base.

The V call is TRBV30, the J call TRBJ2-3; D gene uncertain. Trimming pared 5 bases from V and 8 bases from J, leaving 5 bases between. This CDR3 is built from 9 residues. From germline, CDR1 is GTSNPN and CDR2 SVGIG (reference sequence). As DNA, the CDR3 is TGTGCCTGGCCCGTTACGCAGTATTTT. Its protein is CAWPVTQYF.